The T cell receptor (beta chain) under discussion was sequenced for a study of blood T cell repertoires in COVID-19. As for the study in general: Material from acute and convalescent COVID-19 was sourced from the United States, Italy and Spain. The cDNA or gDNA used as material had been derived from T cells, B-cell-depleted T cells, or PBMCs.

In the source study's methods: Estimation of nucleated cell counts was performed using reference gene primer amplification. Sequencing used immunoSEQ multiplex PCR; TCRdb keeps in-frame clones, though not all of them. V, J and clone size reflect that table, while D and trimming were determined from the DNA. The sample lists about 79,000 clones, about 89% occurring once. With V trimmed by 5 bases and J by 6 bases, 13 bases remained unmatched. The CDR3 spans 16 residues. CDR1 is SEHNR, CDR2 FQNEAQ, per germline (reference sequence). The genes are TRBV7-9 and TRBJ2-7; 10 nucleotides agree with TRBD2. Sequences were obtained from peripheral blood. This sequence was found in a man in his sixties or seventies with active or convalescent COVID-19. CDR3 amino acids: CASSQTSGRPQGEQYF. The DNA of the CDR3 is TGTGCCAGCAGCCAGACTAGCGGGCGCCCCCAGGGCGAGCAGTACTTC. Full variable domain (rest looked up from reference TRBV7-9 and TRBJ2-7): DTGVSQNPRHKITKRGQNVTFRCDPISEHNRLYWYRQTLGQGPEFLTYFQNEAQLEKSRLLSDRFSAERPKGSFSTLEIQRTEQGDSAMYLCASSQTSGRPQGEQYFGPGTRLTVT.